These 19 T cell receptor beta chains share one sample of origin, sequenced in a study of T-cell reconstitution after alpha-beta-depleted transplantation in children. The TCRbeta library was prepared with unique molecular identifiers. TCRdb re-called the PCR reads with MiXCR, one entry per CDR3 protein. The sample comprises fewer than 700,000 distinct CDR3 sequences, 13% of which are singletons, and approximately 2% rests with the top ten. The sequences come from PBMCs, mostly from graft donor cells, collected 360 days after TCRalphabeta/CD19-depleted stem cell transplant. The receptors derive from a male patient younger than 18 who had a stem cell transplant for acute myeloid leukemia, so the T cells may come from the graft donor.

The table lists this clonotype with a few counts. Here the CDR3 DNA reads TGCAGTGCTATGTTGCGAGACCCCTACGAGCAGTACTTC. Its protein is CSAMLRDPYEQYF. This chain links TRBV20-1 with TRBJ2-7; D is unclear. The V and J ends lost 4 bases and 2 bases respectively, with 12 bases between them. CDR1 is DFQATT and CDR2 is SNEGSKA in the germline V gene (reference sequence). The CDR3 runs to 13 residues.

This clonotype was detected only a few times. The chain employs TRBV3-1 and TRBJ2-1; possibly TRBD1 for D (6 bases). The germline V gene encodes CDR1 LGHDT and CDR2 YNNKEL (reference sequence). This CDR3 has 14 residues. V dropped 6 bases and J dropped 5 bases, with 14 bases sitting between them. The CDR3 spells CASRRPGQNNEQFF. The CDR3 DNA follows: TGTGCCAGCAGGCGTCCGGGACAAAACAATGAGCAGTTCTTC.

This clonotype was recorded many times. The V gene is TRBV5-1, the J gene TRBJ2-1; the D gene is possibly TRBD2 (6 bases). The germline V gene encodes CDR1 SGHRS and CDR2 YFSETQ. This CDR3 comprises 14 residues. Trimming took off 1 base at V and 3 bases at J, with 8 bases between the two ends. The CDR3 nucleotides are TGCGCCAGCAGCTTGAGACTAGACTACAATGAGCAGTTCTTC. Its protein is CASSLRLDYNEQFF.

This clonotype appeared many times. This CDR3 reads CATQGLANTGELFF. DNA of the CDR3: TGTGCCACCCAGGGGCTAGCGAACACCGGGGAGCTGTTTTTT. The rearrangement uses TRBV7-2 and TRBJ2-2; the D gene is possibly TRBD1 (6 bases). The length of the CDR3 is 14 residues. Germline CDR1 SGHTA, CDR2 FQGNSA. With 10 bases removed from V and 0 bases from J, the gap between germline ends came to 12 bases.

The rearrangement joins TRBV6-5 to TRBJ1-4, with a weak D call TRBD1 (5 bases). V dropped 4 bases and J dropped 7 bases, with 13 bases sitting between them. This CDR3 is built from 14 residues. The germline V gene encodes CDR1 MNHEY and CDR2 SVGAGI. The CDR3, as DNA: TGTGCCAGCAGTTGGTGGCAGGGCGGTGAAAAACTGTTTTTT. Amino acid sequence: CASSWWQGGEKLFF.

This clonotype was detected only a few times. The V gene is TRBV11-2, the J gene TRBJ2-7; D is uncertain. Trimming pared 1 base from V and 10 bases from J, leaving 8 bases between. This CDR3 has 11 amino acids. CDR1 and CDR2 (germline): SGHAT, FQNNGV. The CDR3 here is CASSLAGPQYF. The CDR3 bases are TGTGCCAGCAGCTTAGCCGGCCCCCAGTACTTC.

The chain couples TRBV20-1 to TRBJ2-3; the D call may be TRBD1 or TRBD2 (5 bases each). The CDR3 is made up of 10 amino acids. From germline, CDR1 is DFQATT and CDR2 SNEGSKA (reference sequence). CDR3 bases: TGCAGCGGGGACCAACATACGCAGTATTTT. It translates to CSGDQHTQYF.

This clonotype was seen more than once but under ten times. The rearrangement uses TRBV10-3 and TRBJ2-7; 8 bases are a match to TRBD1. Per the germline V gene, CDR1 is ENHRY and CDR2 is SYGVKD. J lost 2 bases, V lost 2 bases, and 8 bases had no gene match. The CDR3 has 16 residues. CDR3 sequence (DNA): TGTGCCATCAGTGAGCGGGCAGGGGGCTTTACCTACGAGCAGTACTTC. It specifies CAISERAGGFTYEQYF.

This clonotype was found many times. The chain has TRBV29-1 and TRBJ2-7; D uncertain. This CDR3 spans 11 amino acids. Looked up from germline, CDR1 is SQVTM and CDR2 is ANQGSEA. The ends were cut back, 6 bases at V and 5 bases at J, with 11 bases in the middle. This CDR3 reads CSVVTTDEQYF. The CDR3 DNA sequence: TGCAGCGTCGTCACAACGGACGAGCAGTACTTC.

This clonotype was counted a few times. The chain links TRBV24-1 to TRBJ2-1, with 10 bases that match TRBD2. Germline V gene lookup returns CDR1 KGHDR and CDR2 SFDVKD. The trim removed 8 bases at V and 1 base at J, leaving 7 bases unmatched. The CDR3 length is 16 residues. The CDR3 DNA reads as TGTGCCACCATGCCTAGCGGGGGCTCATCCTACAATGAGCAGTTCTTC. Amino acid sequence: CATMPSGGSSYNEQFF.

This clonotype was recorded a few times. This sequence joins TRBV29-1 and TRBJ2-5; no firm D call. Germline values: CDR1 SQVTM, CDR2 ANQGSEA. Trimming pared 6 bases from V and 0 bases from J, leaving 11 bases between. The CDR3 runs 13 residues. CDR3 in amino acids: CSVRWANQETQYF. CDR3 DNA: TGCAGCGTGCGATGGGCTAACCAAGAGACCCAGTACTTC.

This clonotype was picked up many times. The rearrangement links TRBV20-1 to TRBJ2-3, with TRBD1 identical over 8 bases. Unmatched junction bases numbered 9, after V lost 3 bases and J lost 4 bases. Germline lookup yields CDR1 DFQATT and CDR2 SNEGSKA (reference sequence). This CDR3 spans 15 amino acids. CDR3 amino acids: CSASPGTGLADTQYF. CDR3 DNA sequence: TGCAGTGCTAGCCCCGGGACAGGATTAGCAGATACGCAGTATTTT.

Concerning this clonotype itself: At one boundary the junction diverges from the germline segment, which might be a read error. The rearrangement uses TRBV12-3 or TRBV12-4 and TRBJ2-7; D unresolved. The CDR3 loop spans 13 amino acids. The CDR3 protein is CASSPGTPYGQYF. The CDR3 DNA follows: TGTGCCAGCAGCCCAGGCACCCCCTACGGGCAGTACTTC.

This clonotype has just a few counts. The V call is TRBV29-1, the J call TRBJ2-1; 8 nucleotides match TRBD2. The CDR3 is 16 residues long. Trimming took 8 bases from V and 0 from J; bases not matched to a gene: 12. Germline values: CDR1 SQVTM, CDR2 ANQGSEA. CDR3 in DNA: TGCAGCCATCGGTCCTCTAGCGGGCCCTCCTACAATGAGCAGTTCTTC. Translating it yields CSHRSSSGPSYNEQFF.

The rearrangement links TRBV28 to TRBJ2-4; a weak D match, TRBD2 (5 bases). Between the trimmed V and J ends, which lost 3 bases and 1 base, there was a span of 7 bases. Looked up from germline, CDR1 is MDHEN and CDR2 is SYDVKM. The CDR3 is made up of 14 amino acids. The CDR3 DNA reads TGTGCCAGCAGTTTCCGAGGGGCCAAAAACATTCAGTACTTC. It translates to CASSFRGAKNIQYF.

This clonotype came up a few times. This sequence joins TRBV28 and TRBJ2-7, with 8 bases fitting TRBD1. The CDR3 is 17 amino acids. Germline CDR1 and CDR2: MDHEN and SYDVKM. Losses at the gene ends were 1 base for V and 0 bases for J; bases not matched to a gene: 8. The DNA of the CDR3 is TGTGCCAGCAGTTTATTACAGTGGGACAGGTACTCCTACGAGCAGTACTTC. Its translation is CASSLLQWDRYSYEQYF.

This chain links TRBV7-3 with TRBJ2-7, with 10 bases that match TRBD2. V shed 3 bases and J 9 bases; nucleotides not matched to a gene: 11. Germline V gene data show CDR1 as SGHTA and CDR2 as FQGTGA. This CDR3 comprises 15 residues. The CDR3 nucleotides are TGTGCCAGCAGCTTCACTAGCGGGATACCTACGATGCAGTACTTC. This translates into CASSFTSGIPTMQYF.

This rearrangement joins TRBV29-1 to TRBJ2-2; D remains unclear. The CDR3 covers 12 residues. Germline values: CDR1 SQVTM, CDR2 ANQGSEA. V was clipped by 4 bases and J by 4 bases, with 7 bases between them. Here the CDR3 reads CSVVMSTGELFF. The CDR3 coding sequence is TGCAGCGTTGTAATGAGCACCGGGGAGCTGTTTTTT.

This clonotype was recorded only once. CDR3 coding DNA: TGTGCCAGCAGCTTAGAAGGCTTCTTGAACTCTGGAAACACCATATATTTT. Its translation: CASSLEGFLNSGNTIYF. The rearrangement uses TRBV11-2 and TRBJ1-3, with D hard to call. The CDR3 loop spans 17 amino acids. Trimming pared 0 bases from V and 0 bases from J, leaving 12 bases between. The germline V gene has CDR1 SGHAT and CDR2 FQNNGV.